This T cell receptor (beta chain) was observed in a study of neurological immune-mediated disorders. Study details: Within the group of around 35 multiple sclerosis patients, approximately 31 were relapsing-remitting, while 3 were secondary progressive.

TCRdb re-analysed the 5' RACE reads in MiXCR, keeping a single row per CDR3 protein. The table records just over 50,000 distinct CDR3 sequences, 3% to 4% of them present only once. Findings of the study overall: Multiple sclerosis was found to have the least TCR clonal expansion, below healthy controls, and HTLV-1-associated myelopathy the most.

This clonotype appeared many times. The antigen is unknown. The germline V gene has CDR1 MGHRA and CDR2 YSYEKL. The CDR3 has 15 amino acids. V lost 1 base and J 1 base, leaving 10 bases between the germline ends. From 2 million PBMCs stored at -80 C, the unsorted libraries were generated. Material for sequencing was PBMCs. This clonotype was sampled from a man in his forties or fifties with multiple sclerosis. The J gene is TRBJ2-5, the V gene TRBV4-1; unclear D gene. For the CDR3, the DNA is TGCGCCAGCAGCCAAGCACCCCTCTCCCAAGAGACCCAGTACTTC. The encoded protein is CASSQAPLSQETQYF.